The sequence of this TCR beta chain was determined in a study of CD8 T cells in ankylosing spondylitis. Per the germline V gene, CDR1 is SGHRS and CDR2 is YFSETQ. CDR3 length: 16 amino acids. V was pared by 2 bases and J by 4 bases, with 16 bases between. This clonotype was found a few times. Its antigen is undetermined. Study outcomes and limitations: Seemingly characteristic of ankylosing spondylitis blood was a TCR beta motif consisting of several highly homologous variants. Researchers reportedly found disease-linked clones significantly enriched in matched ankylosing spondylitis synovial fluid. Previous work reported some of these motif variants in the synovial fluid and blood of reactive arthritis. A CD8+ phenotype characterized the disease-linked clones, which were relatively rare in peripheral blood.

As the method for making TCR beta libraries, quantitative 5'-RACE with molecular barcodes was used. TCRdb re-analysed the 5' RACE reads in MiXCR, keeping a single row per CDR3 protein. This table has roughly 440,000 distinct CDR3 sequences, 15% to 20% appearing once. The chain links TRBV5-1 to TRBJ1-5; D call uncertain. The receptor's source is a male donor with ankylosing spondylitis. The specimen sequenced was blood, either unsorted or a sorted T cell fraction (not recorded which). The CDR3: CASSLTPGDVNQPQHF. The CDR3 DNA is TGCGCCAGCAGCTTAACGCCAGGCGACGTGAATCAGCCCCAGCATTTT.